This T cell receptor beta chain originates from a study of blood T cell repertoires in COVID-19. Study summary: The study drew acute and convalescent COVID-19 samples from the United States, Italy and Spain.

There are 15 residues in the CDR3. Looked up from germline, CDR1 is MDHEN and CDR2 is SYDVKM. Trimming left V 6 bases short and J 2 bases short, with 11 bases between. Methods used by the authors: Nucleated cell counts were estimated from reference gene primer amplification. Repertoires were generated with immunoSEQ multiplex PCR, while TCRdb's copy carries only in-frame clones and drops some. D and trimming were read from the DNA, whereas the V and J calls and clone size are those reported in that table. This sample has about 140,000 clones, with more than 60% found just once. The sequence derives from an elderly man with acute or convalescent COVID-19. V and J are TRBV28 and TRBJ2-6; a weak D match, TRBD1 (5 bases). Sample: peripheral blood. The CDR3 DNA sequence: TGTGCCAGCAGAGACCCAGGGACTGGGGCCAACGTCCTGACTTTC. Its translation is CASRDPGTGANVLTF.